This TCR beta chain is from a study of shared clonotypes between healthy human individuals. Germline V gene lookup returns CDR1 SGHAT and CDR2 FQNNGV. The CDR3 spans 15 residues. CD8 cells classed as naive were CD45RO-negative and positively selected for CCR7, excluding terminally differentiated effector memory CD45RA+ cells. This table comes from immunoSEQ multiplex PCR, and its TCRdb copy is limited to in-frame clones, with some not included. Of about 2.2 million clones in the sample, 80% to 95% are singletons; the top ten hold about 1.6%. A remark on this clone: One end of the junction does not line up with germline, which may come from a read error.

The clonotype comes from a man in his late teens or twenties in good health. Some clones in this sample may be carry-over from other donors' samples. Sequencing was performed on naive CD8+ T cells from PBMCs. The gene calls are TRBV11-2 and TRBJ2-7; D is possibly TRBD2 (5 bases). The CDR3 region has the DNA TGTGCCAGCAGCCTAGAGACCACCGGGGCCTACGAGCAGTACTTC. This gives the protein CASSLETTGAYEQYF. Combining the CDR3 with reference TRBV11-2 and TRBJ2-7 gives the whole variable domain EAGVAQSPRYKIIEKRQSVAFWCNPISGHATLYWYQQILGQGPKLLIQFQNNGVVDDSQLPKDRFSAERLKGVDSTLKIQPAKLEDSAVYLCASSLETTGAYEQYFGPGTRLTVT.